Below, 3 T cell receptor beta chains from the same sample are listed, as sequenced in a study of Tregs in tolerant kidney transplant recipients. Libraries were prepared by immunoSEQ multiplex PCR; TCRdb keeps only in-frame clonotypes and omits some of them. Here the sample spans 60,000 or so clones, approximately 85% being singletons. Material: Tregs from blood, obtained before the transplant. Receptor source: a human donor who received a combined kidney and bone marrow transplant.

The CDR3 here is CASSPARVTDTQYF. DNA of the CDR3: TGTGCCAGCTCACCCGCCAGGGTCACAGATACGCAGTATTTT. The chain employs TRBV18 and TRBJ2-3; D possibly corresponds to TRBD1 (5 bases). Trimming left V 3 bases short and J 2 bases short, with 9 bases between. This CDR3 comprises 14 residues. Germline lookup yields CDR1 KGHSH and CDR2 LQKENI. The variable domain in full, with the rest retrieved from reference TRBV18 and TRBJ2-3, is NAGVMQNPRHLVRRRGQEARLRCSPMKGHSHVYWYRQLPEEGLKFMVYLQKENIIDESGMPKERFSAEFPKEGPSILRIQQVVRGDSAAYFCASSPARVTDTQYFGPGTRLTVL.

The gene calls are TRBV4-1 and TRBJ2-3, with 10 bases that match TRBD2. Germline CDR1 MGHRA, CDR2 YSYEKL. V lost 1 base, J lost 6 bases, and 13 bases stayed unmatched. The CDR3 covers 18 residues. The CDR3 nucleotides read TGCGCCAGCAGCCAAGGAGGGACAGCGGGGGGGCCATATGATACGCAGTATTTT. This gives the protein CASSQGGTAGGPYDTQYF.

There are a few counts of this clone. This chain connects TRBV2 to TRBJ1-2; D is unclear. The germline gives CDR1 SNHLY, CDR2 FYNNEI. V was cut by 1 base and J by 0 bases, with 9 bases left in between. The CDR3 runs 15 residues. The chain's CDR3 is CASSEGRITNYGYTF. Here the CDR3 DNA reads TGTGCCAGCAGTGAAGGGCGGATTACTAACTATGGCTACACCTTC. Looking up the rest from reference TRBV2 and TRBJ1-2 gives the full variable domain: EPEVTQTPSHQVTQMGQEVILRCVPISNHLYFYWYRQILGQKVEFLVSFYNNEISEKSEIFDDQFSVERPDGSNFTLKIRSTKLEDSAMYFCASSEGRITNYGYTFGSGTRLTVV.